This T cell receptor (beta chain) is drawn from a study of glioma-infiltrating T cells. The iRepertoire nested amplicon-rescue multiplex PCR amplified TCR alpha and beta CDR3s from RNA. For one-step reverse transcription and amplification, about 90-400 ng of tissue mRNA or PBMC total RNA was used. From the multiplex PCR reads, TCRdb called clonotypes with MiXCR, one entry per CDR3 protein. This table has tens of thousands of distinct CDR3 sequences, roughly 23% appearing once. In germline, CDR1 is LNHNV, CDR2 YYDKDF (reference sequence). The CDR3 contains 14 residues. Between the trimmed V and J ends, which lost 0 bases and 1 base, there was a span of 6 bases. This clonotype was recorded many times.

Material for sequencing was glioma tissue, nonneoplastic brain tissue, or PBMCs (not recorded which). The TCR originated in a human donor with low-grade glioma or glioblastoma, undergoing nonglioma brain surgery, or in good health (not recorded which). The chain recombines TRBV15 with TRBJ1-1, with D hard to call. This CDR3 is CATSRDLANTEAFF. CDR3 DNA: TGTGCCACCAGCAGAGATCTGGCGAACACTGAAGCTTTCTTT.